One sample yielded the 27 T cell receptor beta chains listed below, sequenced in a study of OX40 agonist ivuxolimab in advanced cancers. Sequencing used immunoSEQ multiplex PCR; TCRdb keeps in-frame clones, though not all of them. The data contain fewer than 90,000 clones, about nine tenths of them singletons. The sequenced sample was CD4+ or CD8+ T cells sorted from blood, obtained in a trial of the OX40 agonist ivuxolimab. The origin of the receptors is an adult with an advanced solid tumor such as melanoma, head and neck, liver or kidney cancer.

V usage is TRBV4-3 and J usage is TRBJ1-4; D unclear. Germline V gives CDR1 LGHNA, CDR2 YSLEER. V was trimmed by 0 bases and J by 7 bases, leaving 18 bases between them. The CDR3 has 17 amino acids. The CDR3 DNA is TGCGCCAGCAGCCAAGATCGGTCCCTTTACGGGTCTGAAAAACTGTTTTTT. Its protein product is CASSQDRSLYGSEKLFF.

V is TRBV5-5 and J is TRBJ2-7, with a weak D call TRBD2 (6 bases). The CDR3 extends over 15 amino acids. Germline V CDR1 and CDR2: SGHKS, YYEKEE (reference sequence). V lost 4 bases to trimming and J lost 9 bases, with 23 bases between them. The CDR3 sequence is CASSVDPGEGRTQYF. The CDR3 DNA sequence: TGTGCCAGCAGCGTAGACCCGGGAGAGGGCCGCACGCAGTACTTC.

This clone came up once. CDR3 DNA: TGTGCCAGCAGTTCCAGGGGACAGGGCTACGAGCAGTACTTC. It yields the protein CASSSRGQGYEQYF. The V call is TRBV28, the J call TRBJ2-7, with TRBD1 identical over 9 bases. This CDR3 has 14 amino acids. After removal of 4 bases from V and 3 bases from J, the junction contained 4 bases not matched to a gene. Per germline, CDR1 MDHEN and CDR2 SYDVKM. Drawing the rest from reference TRBV28 and TRBJ2-7, the complete variable domain is DVKVTQSSRYLVKRTGEKVFLECVQDMDHENMFWYRQDPGLGLRLIYFSYDVKMKEKGDIPEGYSVSREKKERFSLILESASTNQTSMYLCASSSRGQGYEQYFGPGTRLTVT.

The chain carries TRBV19 and TRBJ2-7; TRBD2 matches 10 bases. This CDR3 contains 14 residues. Unmatched junction bases numbered 6, after V lost 4 bases and J lost 6 bases. The germline V gene encodes CDR1 LNHDA and CDR2 SQIVND (reference sequence). The CDR3 loop reads CASSTSGSGREQYF. The CDR3 DNA reads TGTGCCAGTAGTACTAGCGGGAGTGGGCGCGAGCAGTACTTC. The full variable domain, rest sourced from reference TRBV19 and TRBJ2-7, is DGGITQSPKYLFRKEGQNVTLSCEQNLNHDAMYWYRQDPGQGLRLIYYSQIVNDFQKGDIAEGYSVSREKKESFPLTVTSAQKNPTAFYLCASSTSGSGREQYFGPGTRLTVT.

The chain couples TRBV14 to TRBJ2-2; the D gene is possibly TRBD1 (6 bases). Trimming removed 6 bases from V and 8 bases from J, with 13 bases in between. Germline CDR1 reads SGHDN; CDR2 reads FVKESK. This CDR3 spans 13 amino acids. CDR3 in DNA: TGTGCCAGCAGTCGCACAGGGTTTGGGGAGCTGTTTTTT. Translation gives CASSRTGFGELFF.

The gene calls are TRBV7-2 and TRBJ2-7; no clear D gene. The CDR3 contains 16 residues. CDR1 SGHTA and CDR2 FQGNSA come from the germline V gene. V lost 4 bases, J lost 0 bases, and 16 bases lay in between. The CDR3 loop is CASSSAWDGFSYEQYF. CDR3 coding DNA: TGTGCCAGCAGCTCGGCATGGGATGGGTTCTCCTACGAGCAGTACTTC. The full variable domain, in which reference TRBV7-2 and TRBJ2-7 provide the parts outside the CDR3, is GAGVSQSPSNKVTEKGKDVELRCDPISGHTALYWYRQSLGQGLEFLIYFQGNSAPDKSGLPSDRFSAERTGGSVSTLTIQRTQQEDSAVYLCASSSAWDGFSYEQYFGPGTRLTVT.

V usage is TRBV10-2 and J usage is TRBJ2-3; D may be TRBD1 or TRBD2 (5 bases each). Trimming left V 4 bases short and J 14 bases short, with 19 bases between. This CDR3 comprises 13 residues. Looked up from germline, CDR1 is WSHSY and CDR2 is SAAADI. The CDR3 protein is CASSGESGTTGYF. The CDR3 nucleotides read TGCGCCAGCAGTGGGGAATCCGGGACCACGGGGTATTTT.

The chain is built from TRBV4-1 and TRBJ1-3; TRBD1 is a possible D gene (6 bases). This CDR3 is built from 15 residues. The ends were cut back, 1 base at V and 3 bases at J, with 10 bases in the middle. Germline loops: CDR1 MGHRA, CDR2 YSYEKL. CDR3 sequence reads: CASSQVQGYGNTIYF. In DNA form, the CDR3 reads TGCGCCAGCAGCCAAGTACAGGGTTATGGAAACACCATATATTTT.

This clone appeared a few times. The DNA of the CDR3 is TGTGCCAGCGCCCACAGCCAAGAGACCCAGTACTTC. It translates to CASAHSQETQYF. The chain carries TRBV6-5 and TRBJ2-5; D remains ambiguous. CDR3 length equals 12 residues. The germline V gene has CDR1 MNHEY and CDR2 SVGAGI. Deletions cut 8 bases from V and 1 base from J, with 8 bases between.

This clone was seen once. The genes are TRBV27 and TRBJ1-4; D gene unclear. This CDR3 has 14 residues. Germline-derived CDR1 and CDR2 are MNHEY and SMNVEV (reference sequence). The V end was cut by 3 bases, the J end by 2 bases, with 7 bases between. The CDR3 loop reads CASSFGGTNEKLFF. The CDR3 region has the DNA TGTGCCAGCAGTTTCGGTGGGACTAATGAAAAACTGTTTTTT.

The rearrangement uses TRBV28 and TRBJ2-3, with 10 bases aligning to TRBD1. The junction had 10 bases not matched to a gene; V was cut back by 5 bases and J by 2 bases. This CDR3 contains 17 residues. CDR1 is MDHEN and CDR2 is SYDVKM in the germline V gene. CDR3 in DNA: TGTGCCAGCAGTGGGAGGCCGGGACAGGGGCTCACAGATACGCAGTATTTT. Translated: CASSGRPGQGLTDTQYF. Full variable domain (missing parts from reference TRBV28 and TRBJ2-3): DVKVTQSSRYLVKRTGEKVFLECVQDMDHENMFWYRQDPGLGLRLIYFSYDVKMKEKGDIPEGYSVSREKKERFSLILESASTNQTSMYLCASSGRPGQGLTDTQYFGPGTRLTVL.

A few counts support this clone. The V gene is TRBV5-1, the J gene TRBJ2-2, with TRBD1 matching over 8 bases. Germline assignment: CDR1 SGHRS and CDR2 YFSETQ. V was clipped by 1 base and J by 7 bases; unmatched bases: 6. There are 15 residues in the CDR3. The CDR3 DNA reads TGCGCCAGCAGCTTGAATGGACAGGGTTTCGGGGAGCTGTTTTTT. Translation: CASSLNGQGFGELFF.

As DNA, the CDR3 is TGTGCCAGTACCCATGACCCCGGGGAGCTGTTTTTT. Amino acid sequence: CASTHDPGELFF. This rearrangement joins TRBV19 to TRBJ2-2; no reliable D call. Germline-derived CDR1 and CDR2 are LNHDA and SQIVND (reference sequence). This CDR3 comprises 12 residues. With 7 bases removed from V and 6 bases from J, the gap between germline ends came to 9 bases.

This chain connects TRBV7-2 to TRBJ1-4; a possible D gene is TRBD1 (5 bases). The V end lost 5 bases, the J end lost 7 bases, and 14 bases lay between the germline ends. The germline CDR1 and CDR2 sequences are SGHTA and FQGNSA. This CDR3 region has 14 residues. DNA of the CDR3: TGTGCCAGCAGCCTTAATGGGGGTAGTGAAAAACTGTTTTTT. This translates into CASSLNGGSEKLFF.

The rearrangement uses TRBV10-3 and TRBJ2-7, with a tentative D call TRBD1 (5 bases). The V end was cut by 3 bases, the J end by 1 base, with 10 bases between. Germline V CDR1 and CDR2: ENHRY, SYGVKD. CDR3 length: 14 residues. CDR3 coding DNA: TGTGCCATCAGTGAAGGGGTCGGATCCTACGAGCAGTACTTC. Residues: CAISEGVGSYEQYF.

The chain has TRBV7-2 and TRBJ1-5, with 8 bases identical to TRBD1. Unmatched junction bases numbered 2, after V lost 1 base and J lost 3 bases. CDR1 SGHTA and CDR2 FQGNSA come from the germline V gene. The CDR3 extends over 15 amino acids. The CDR3 coding sequence is TGTGCCAGCAGCTTAGGGACAGGGCTCAATCAGCCCCAGCATTTT. It yields the protein CASSLGTGLNQPQHF.

This clone was observed a few times. The genes are TRBV27 and TRBJ2-3; D unclear. The CDR3 is 12 amino acids. The germline V gene encodes CDR1 MNHEY and CDR2 SMNVEV (reference sequence). Trimming pared 5 bases from V and 6 bases from J, leaving 9 bases between. The CDR3 protein is CASSPLGDTQYF. The CDR3 coding sequence is TGTGCCAGCAGTCCCCTGGGGGATACGCAGTATTTT.

V usage is TRBV11-2 and J usage is TRBJ2-7; no firm D call. This CDR3 region has 15 residues. From germline, CDR1 is SGHAT and CDR2 FQNNGV. With 5 bases removed from V and 0 bases from J, the gap between germline ends came to 14 bases. DNA of the CDR3: TGTGCCAGCAGCCCTAGGTTCTTACACTCCTACGAGCAGTACTTC. The encoded protein is CASSPRFLHSYEQYF.

The gene calls are TRBV19 and TRBJ1-1; D is unclear. The CDR3 runs 15 residues. Germline-derived CDR1 and CDR2 are LNHDA and SQIVND (reference sequence). With 2 bases removed from V and 0 bases from J, the gap between germline ends came to 10 bases. The CDR3 loop is CASSIRSSMNTEAFF. As DNA, the CDR3 is TGTGCCAGTAGTATAAGGTCTTCCATGAACACTGAAGCTTTCTTT.

As DNA, the CDR3 is TGTGCCAGCAGTTCAACAGGTCTGATTCAGTACTTC. This encodes CASSSTGLIQYF. V and J are TRBV6-1 and TRBJ2-4, with D tentatively TRBD1 (5 bases). The CDR3 extends over 12 amino acids. Germline V CDR1 and CDR2: MNHNS, SASEGT. V was pared by 5 bases and J by 10 bases, with 12 bases between.

V gene TRBV6-5 combines with J gene TRBJ1-2, with TRBD1 identical over 10 bases. Trimming at V came to 0 bases and at J to 6 bases, leaving 4 bases not matched to a gene. The CDR3 is made up of 15 amino acids. Germline CDR1 MNHEY, CDR2 SVGAGI. The CDR3 is CASSYSRTGGNGYTF. The CDR3 region has the DNA TGTGCCAGCAGTTACTCGAGGACAGGGGGTAATGGCTACACCTTC.

The V gene is TRBV28, the J gene TRBJ1-4; 8 bases are shared with TRBD1. CDR3 length: 14 amino acids. Trimming took 6 bases from V and 5 from J; bases not matched to a gene: 5. The germline CDR1 and CDR2 sequences are MDHEN and SYDVKM. Here the CDR3 reads CASSPTGVNEKLFF. The DNA of the CDR3 is TGTGCCAGCAGCCCGACAGGGGTAAATGAAAAACTGTTTTTT.

The gene calls are TRBV14 and TRBJ2-5; D gene unclear. This CDR3 spans 14 amino acids. Between the trimmed V and J ends, which lost 2 bases and 2 bases, there was a span of 9 bases. CDR1 is SGHDN and CDR2 is FVKESK in the germline V gene. The CDR3 DNA is TGTGCCAGCAGCCAACTGCAGCAACAAGAGACCCAGTACTTC. This encodes CASSQLQQQETQYF.

This clone appeared a single time. V is TRBV6-1 and J is TRBJ1-4, with D tentatively TRBD1 (6 bases). Germline CDR1 is MNHNS and CDR2 is SASEGT. This CDR3 has 13 residues. V lost 11 bases and J 5 bases, leaving 15 bases between the germline ends. This CDR3 reads CAGGGGFNEKLFF. In DNA, the CDR3 is TGTGCCGGGGGAGGGGGATTCAATGAAAAACTGTTTTTT.

The rearrangement links TRBV6-1 to TRBJ1-5; a weak D match, TRBD1 (6 bases). This CDR3 contains 15 residues. Germline CDR1 is MNHNS and CDR2 is SASEGT. The germline V and J ends were trimmed by 4 bases and 8 bases, with 18 bases remaining between them. The CDR3 here is CASSVMGGRGEPQHF. For the CDR3, the DNA is TGTGCCAGCAGTGTGATGGGGGGCAGGGGTGAGCCCCAGCATTTT.

The chain links TRBV7-2 to TRBJ2-1, with 8 nucleotides matching TRBD1. Germline trimming cut 4 bases from V and 7 bases from J; bases unmatched to any gene: 9. Germline assignment: CDR1 SGHTA and CDR2 FQGNSA. The CDR3 length is 15 residues. The CDR3 sequence: CASSSRRGQGNEQFF. DNA for the CDR3: TGTGCCAGCAGCTCCCGCAGGGGGCAAGGAAATGAGCAGTTCTTC.

This sequence joins TRBV5-1 and TRBJ2-3; D remains ambiguous. Germline V CDR1 and CDR2: SGHRS, YFSETQ. Trimming cost V 7 bases and J 1 base, with 13 bases left between them. The length of the CDR3 is 14 residues. For the CDR3, the DNA is TGCGCCAGCCGCCCTGGTGGAGGCACAGATACGCAGTATTTT. It codes for CASRPGGGTDTQYF. Using reference TRBV5-1 and TRBJ2-3 for the parts outside the CDR3, the full variable domain is KAGVTQTPRYLIKTRGQQVTLSCSPISGHRSVSWYQQTPGQGLQFLFEYFSETQRNKGNFPGRFSGRQFSNSRSEMNVSTLELGDSALYLCASRPGGGTDTQYFGPGTRLTVL.